The 23 T cell receptor beta chains presented below share a single source sample, sequenced in a study of OX40 agonist ivuxolimab in advanced cancers. Sequencing used immunoSEQ multiplex PCR; TCRdb keeps in-frame clones, though not all of them. The data contain about 60,000 clones, about nine tenths of them singletons. Source: CD4+ or CD8+ T cells sorted from blood, taken in a trial of the OX40 agonist ivuxolimab. The source is an adult with an advanced solid tumor such as melanoma, head and neck, liver or kidney cancer.

The rearrangement uses TRBV28 and TRBJ1-1; a possible D gene is TRBD1 (6 bases). V lost 6 bases to trimming and J lost 0 bases, with 11 bases between them. CDR1 and CDR2 (germline): MDHEN, SYDVKM. The CDR3 has 14 residues. Written as DNA, the CDR3 is TGTGCCAGCAGGAGCGGACAGATGAACACTGAAGCTTTCTTT. Protein product: CASRSGQMNTEAFF. The complete variable domain, with remaining parts taken from reference TRBV28 and TRBJ1-1, reads DVKVTQSSRYLVKRTGEKVFLECVQDMDHENMFWYRQDPGLGLRLIYFSYDVKMKEKGDIPEGYSVSREKKERFSLILESASTNQTSMYLCASRSGQMNTEAFFGQGTRLTVV.

This clone is a singleton in its sample. The J gene is TRBJ2-1, the V gene TRBV28; D is uncertain. This CDR3 is 11 amino acids long. The germline gives CDR1 MDHEN, CDR2 SYDVKM. V was cut by 7 bases and J by 6 bases, with 7 bases left in between. The CDR3 is CASTRTNEQFF. CDR3 DNA sequence: TGTGCCAGCACCAGAACCAATGAGCAGTTCTTC.

This rearrangement joins TRBV5-1 to TRBJ2-5; D could derive from TRBD1 or TRBD2 (5 bases each). Trimming pared 4 bases from V and 2 bases from J, leaving 15 bases between. The germline CDR1 and CDR2 sequences are SGHRS and YFSETQ. The CDR3 is made up of 15 amino acids. CDR3: CASSSSGTQQETQYF. The CDR3, as DNA: TGCGCCAGCAGCAGTTCCGGGACCCAACAAGAGACCCAGTACTTC.

This chain's CDR3 is CASSLTGALTDTQYF. In DNA, the CDR3 is TGTGCCAGCAGCTTAACAGGGGCGCTCACAGATACGCAGTATTTT. The genes are TRBV5-8 and TRBJ2-3, with 7 bases identical to TRBD1. This CDR3 has 15 amino acids. CDR1 is SGHTS, CDR2 YDEGEE, per germline. The junction had 5 bases not matched to a gene; V was cut back by 2 bases and J by 2 bases.

This clone was counted once. The gene calls are TRBV18 and TRBJ1-5; D is unresolved. Germline-derived CDR1 and CDR2 are KGHSH and LQKENI. The CDR3 loop spans 15 amino acids. V lost 2 bases and J 0 bases, leaving 8 bases between the germline ends. CDR3 sequence: CASSPEVYSNQPQHF. The CDR3 DNA reads as TGTGCCAGCTCACCAGAAGTATATAGCAATCAGCCCCAGCATTTT.

The chain has TRBV6-1 and TRBJ1-1; unclear D gene. With 4 bases removed from V and 2 bases from J, the gap between germline ends came to 14 bases. The germline gives CDR1 MNHNS, CDR2 SASEGT. The CDR3 covers 15 residues. This CDR3 reads CASSGPGVVNTEAFF. The CDR3 DNA is TGTGCCAGCAGTGGGCCCGGGGTCGTAAACACTGAAGCTTTCTTT.

The V gene is TRBV13, the J gene TRBJ2-7, with TRBD2 identical over 11 bases. The CDR3 length is 16 residues. V lost 5 bases and J lost 1; bases outside the gene matches: 7. The germline V gene encodes CDR1 PRHDT and CDR2 FYEKMQ (reference sequence). CDR3 in DNA: TGTGCCAGCAGCCGCGAGAGGACTAGCGGGTCCTACGAGCAGTACTTC. It yields the protein CASSRERTSGSYEQYF.

The chain is built from TRBV9 and TRBJ2-4; a possible D gene is TRBD2 (5 bases). Trimming removed 0 bases from V and 5 bases from J, with 12 bases in between. The CDR3 contains 15 residues. CDR1 and CDR2 from the germline V gene are SGDLS and YYNGEE. The CDR3 nucleotides read TGTGCCAGCAGCGTAGGTGGGAGTTGGCAAAACATTCAGTACTTC. This sequence encodes CASSVGGSWQNIQYF.

The chain recombines TRBV7-9 with TRBJ2-3; 11 bases align to TRBD1. The length of the CDR3 is 14 residues. The V segment lost 8 bases and the J segment 3 bases; nucleotides outside the gene matches: 4. Per the germline V gene, CDR1 is SEHNR and CDR2 is FQNEAQ (reference sequence). The CDR3 DNA reads as TGTGCCAGCCAGGGACAGGGGGGTACAGATACGCAGTATTTT. It yields the protein CASQGQGGTDTQYF. The full variable domain, with the rest looked up from reference TRBV7-9 and TRBJ2-3, is DTGVSQNPRHKITKRGQNVTFRCDPISEHNRLYWYRQTLGQGPEFLTYFQNEAQLEKSRLLSDRFSAERPKGSFSTLEIQRTEQGDSAMYLCASQGQGGTDTQYFGPGTRLTVL.

This sequence joins TRBV7-3 and TRBJ1-3; weak D call: TRBD1 (6 bases). With 4 bases removed from V and 2 bases from J, the gap between germline ends came to 12 bases. Germline V gives CDR1 SGHTA, CDR2 FQGTGA. This CDR3 has 15 amino acids. The CDR3 sequence is CASSSSDSPGNTIYF. The CDR3 DNA reads as TGTGCCAGCAGCTCATCGGACAGCCCTGGAAACACCATATATTTT.

By share of the sample, this clone is medium-sized (0.01 to 0.1%). The rearrangement uses TRBV6-6 and TRBJ2-7; D is uncertain. The length of the CDR3 is 13 residues. V was clipped by 5 bases and J by 3 bases, with 11 bases between them. Germline V gives CDR1 MNHNY, CDR2 SVGAGI (reference sequence). CDR3 protein: CASSTGSYYEQYF. CDR3 nucleotide sequence: TGTGCCAGCAGTACCGGGTCTTACTACGAGCAGTACTTC.

This clone has only one observation. J is TRBJ2-5 and V is TRBV2; TRBD2 matches at 7 bases. V shed 4 bases, J shed 2 bases, and the junction held 4 bases outside the gene matches. This CDR3 is built from 14 residues. CDR1 SNHLY and CDR2 FYNNEI come from the germline V gene. CDR3 nucleotide sequence: TGTGCCAGCAGTGTGTCGGGAGGACAAGAGACCCAGTACTTC. Encoded protein: CASSVSGGQETQYF.

V gene TRBV28 combines with J gene TRBJ1-2, with TRBD1 as a possible D gene (5 bases). Trimming removed 2 bases at V and 5 bases at J, with 9 bases between. This CDR3 spans 13 amino acids. CDR1 is MDHEN, CDR2 SYDVKM, per germline. The CDR3 sequence is CASSLRQGYGYTF. In nucleotides, the CDR3 is TGTGCCAGCAGTTTACGGCAGGGTTATGGCTACACCTTC.

The chain recombines TRBV6-4 with TRBJ2-1; the D is unclear. This CDR3 has 11 residues. Germline CDR1 and CDR2: MRHNA and SNTAGT. Deletions cut 8 bases from V and 4 bases from J, with 6 bases between. CDR3 DNA sequence: TGTGCCAGCGAGGAGTACAATGAGCAGTTCTTC. It translates to CASEEYNEQFF.

CDR3 sequence reads: CASSYSWAHEETQYF. Written as DNA, the CDR3 is TGTGCCAGCAGTTACTCATGGGCCCACGAAGAGACCCAGTACTTC. The rearrangement joins TRBV6-5 to TRBJ2-5; no clear D gene. Per the germline V gene, CDR1 is MNHEY and CDR2 is SVGAGI. The CDR3 contains 15 residues. Trimming removed 0 bases at V and 3 bases at J, with 11 bases between.

This clone was observed a few times. The chain has TRBV6-5 and TRBJ2-7; the match to TRBD1 covers 7 bases. Germline CDR1 reads MNHEY; CDR2 reads SVGAGI. Trimming removed 0 bases from V and 8 bases from J; junction bases left unmatched: 7. The CDR3 is made up of 14 amino acids. Written as DNA, the CDR3 is TGTGCCAGCAGTTACTCCGGGGCAGGGGGTAAGCAGTACTTC. Translated, it gives CASSYSGAGGKQYF.

The chain employs TRBV6-5 and TRBJ2-5; D is undetermined. This CDR3 comprises 13 residues. Trimming took off 0 bases at V and 4 bases at J, with 6 bases between the two ends. Germline values: CDR1 MNHEY, CDR2 SVGAGI. The CDR3 DNA reads TGTGCCAGCAGTTACTCCCCTCGAGAGACCCAGTACTTC. Residues: CASSYSPRETQYF.

The V and J genes are TRBV28 and TRBJ1-2; D is possibly TRBD1 (5 bases). V was cut by 3 bases and J by 5 bases, with 7 bases left in between. The CDR3 contains 12 residues. The germline gives CDR1 MDHEN, CDR2 SYDVKM. As DNA, the CDR3 is TGTGCCAGCAGTTTGACAGCTTATGGCTACACCTTC. It translates to CASSLTAYGYTF.

In DNA, the CDR3 is TGCGCCAGCAGCTTGTCCGGGAGTGTCCACGAGCAGTACTTC. The encoded protein is CASSLSGSVHEQYF. This chain links TRBV5-1 with TRBJ2-7, with D possibly being TRBD2 (6 bases). Deletions cut 1 base from V and 5 bases from J, with 13 bases between. The CDR3 spans 14 residues. CDR1 SGHRS and CDR2 YFSETQ come from the germline V gene. Supplemented by reference TRBV5-1 and TRBJ2-7, the full variable domain reads KAGVTQTPRYLIKTRGQQVTLSCSPISGHRSVSWYQQTPGQGLQFLFEYFSETQRNKGNFPGRFSGRQFSNSRSEMNVSTLELGDSALYLCASSLSGSVHEQYFGPGTRLTVT.

The chain couples TRBV6-4 to TRBJ2-2, with TRBD1 as a possible D gene (6 bases). The V gene lost 5 bases and the J gene lost 6 bases, with 16 bases spanning the gap. Looked up from germline, CDR1 is MRHNA and CDR2 is SNTAGT. The CDR3 loop spans 15 amino acids. As DNA, the CDR3 is TGTGCCAGCAGTCACAGGGTTGGGAGCGCCGGGGAGCTGTTTTTT. It yields the protein CASSHRVGSAGELFF.

This chain connects TRBV28 to TRBJ1-5; D not certain. CDR1 is MDHEN and CDR2 is SYDVKM in the germline V gene. This CDR3 spans 14 amino acids. V gave up 2 bases and J gave up 0 bases, with 5 bases separating them. The CDR3 spells CASSLHNSNQPQHF. The CDR3 bases are TGTGCCAGCAGTTTACACAATAGCAATCAGCCCCAGCATTTT.

Worth noting for this clone: This specimen includes other DNA sequences encoding the same CDR3. The rearrangement joins TRBV29-1 to TRBJ1-2, with 10 positions matching TRBD1. V gave up 3 bases and J gave up 4 bases; unmatched junction bases: 2. The germline CDR1 and CDR2 sequences are SQVTM and ANQGSEA. The CDR3 extends over 13 amino acids. CDR3 in DNA: TGCAGCGTTGATGACAGGGGGCTCTATGGCTACACCTTC. It codes for CSVDDRGLYGYTF.

The V gene is TRBV4-2, the J gene TRBJ1-2; TRBD1 agrees at 7 bases. This CDR3 comprises 14 residues. The trim removed 2 bases at V and 8 bases at J, leaving 8 bases unmatched. CDR1 is LGHNA and CDR2 is YNFKEQ in the germline V gene. CDR3 residues: CASSQFQGETGYTF. The CDR3 DNA sequence: TGTGCCAGCAGCCAATTTCAGGGGGAAACGGGCTACACCTTC.